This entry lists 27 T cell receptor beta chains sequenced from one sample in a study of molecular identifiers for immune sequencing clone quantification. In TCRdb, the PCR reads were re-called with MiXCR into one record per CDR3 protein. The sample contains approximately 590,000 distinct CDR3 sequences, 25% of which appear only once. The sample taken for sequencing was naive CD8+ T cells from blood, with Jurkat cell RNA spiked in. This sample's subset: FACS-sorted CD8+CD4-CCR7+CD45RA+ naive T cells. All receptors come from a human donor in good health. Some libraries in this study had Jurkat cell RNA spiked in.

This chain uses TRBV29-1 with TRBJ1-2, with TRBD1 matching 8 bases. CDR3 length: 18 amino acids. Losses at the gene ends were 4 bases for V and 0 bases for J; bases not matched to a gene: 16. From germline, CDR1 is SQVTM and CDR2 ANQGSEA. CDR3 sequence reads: CSVGSAEPGQGANYGYTF. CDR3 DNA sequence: TGCAGCGTTGGGTCGGCGGAACCCGGACAGGGAGCTAACTATGGCTACACCTTC.

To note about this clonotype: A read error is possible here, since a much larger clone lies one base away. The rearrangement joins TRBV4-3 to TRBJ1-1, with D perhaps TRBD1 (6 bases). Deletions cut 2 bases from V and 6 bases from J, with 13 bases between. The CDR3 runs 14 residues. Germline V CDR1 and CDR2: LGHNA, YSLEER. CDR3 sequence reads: CASSQNRAAPEAFF. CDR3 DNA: TGCGCCAGCAGCCAAAACAGGGCCGCACCTGAAGCTTTCTTT.

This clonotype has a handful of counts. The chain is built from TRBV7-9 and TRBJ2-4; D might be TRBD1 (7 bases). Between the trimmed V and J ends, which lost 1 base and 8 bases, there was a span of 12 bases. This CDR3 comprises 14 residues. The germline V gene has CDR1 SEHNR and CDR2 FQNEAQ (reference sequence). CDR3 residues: CASSLDLRGDIQYF. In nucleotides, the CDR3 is TGTGCCAGCAGCTTAGACCTCAGGGGGGACATTCAGTACTTC.

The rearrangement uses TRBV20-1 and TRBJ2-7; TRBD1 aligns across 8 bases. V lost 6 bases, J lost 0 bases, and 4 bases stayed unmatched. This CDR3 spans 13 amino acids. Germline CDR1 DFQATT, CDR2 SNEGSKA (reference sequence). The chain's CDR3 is CSAYTGGSYEQYF. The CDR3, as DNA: TGCAGTGCCTACACAGGGGGCTCCTACGAGCAGTACTTC.

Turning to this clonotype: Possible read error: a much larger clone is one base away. The CDR3 region has the DNA TGTGCCAGCAGTGAAGAGTCAGGCTTTGAAGCTTTCTTT. It yields the protein CASSEESGFEAFF. The chain couples TRBV6-1 to TRBJ1-1; D not certain. Germline V gene lookup returns CDR1 MNHNS and CDR2 SASEGT. This CDR3 is built from 13 residues. V was pared by 1 base and J by 7 bases, with 10 bases between.

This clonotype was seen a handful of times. The CDR3 DNA sequence: TGTGCCAGCAGCACTGACGGGAGCTCTGGAAACACCATATATTTT. Its translation: CASSTDGSSGNTIYF. This chain uses TRBV2 with TRBJ1-3, with no clear D. Per the germline V gene, CDR1 is SNHLY and CDR2 is FYNNEI. The CDR3 has 15 residues. Deletions cut 6 bases from V and 0 bases from J, with 12 bases between.

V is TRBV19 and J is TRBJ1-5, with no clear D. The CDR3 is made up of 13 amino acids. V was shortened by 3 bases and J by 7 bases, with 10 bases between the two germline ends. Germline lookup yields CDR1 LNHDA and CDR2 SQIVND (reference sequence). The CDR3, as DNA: TGTGCCAGTAGTATGGCGGCGGGGCAGCCCCAGCATTTT. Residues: CASSMAAGQPQHF.

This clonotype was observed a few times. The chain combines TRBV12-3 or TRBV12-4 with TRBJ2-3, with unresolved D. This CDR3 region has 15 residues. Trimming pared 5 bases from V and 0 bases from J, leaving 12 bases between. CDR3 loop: CASSPTDTSTDTQYF. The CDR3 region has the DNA TGTGCCAGCAGTCCTACAGACACTAGCACAGATACGCAGTATTTT.

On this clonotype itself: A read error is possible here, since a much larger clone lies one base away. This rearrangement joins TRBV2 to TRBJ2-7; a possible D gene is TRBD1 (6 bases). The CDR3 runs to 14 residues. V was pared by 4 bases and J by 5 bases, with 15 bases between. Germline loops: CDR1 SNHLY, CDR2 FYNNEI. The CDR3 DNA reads TGTGCCAGCAGTGTTCGGGACAACGCCCACGAGCAGTACTTC. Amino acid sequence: CASSVRDNAHEQYF.

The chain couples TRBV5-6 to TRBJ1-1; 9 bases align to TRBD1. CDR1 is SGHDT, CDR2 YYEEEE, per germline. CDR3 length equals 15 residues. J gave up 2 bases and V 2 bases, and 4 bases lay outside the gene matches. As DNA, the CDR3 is TGTGCCAGCAGCTTACGACAGGGGGGAAACACTGAAGCTTTCTTT. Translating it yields CASSLRQGGNTEAFF.

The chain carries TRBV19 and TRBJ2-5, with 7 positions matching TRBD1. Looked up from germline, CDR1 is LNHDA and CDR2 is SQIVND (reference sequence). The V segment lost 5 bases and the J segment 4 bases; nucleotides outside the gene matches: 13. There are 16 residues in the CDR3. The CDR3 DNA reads TGTGCCAGTAGTCTAGGGGACAGAGCCAGACCAGAGACCCAGTACTTC. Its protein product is CASSLGDRARPETQYF.

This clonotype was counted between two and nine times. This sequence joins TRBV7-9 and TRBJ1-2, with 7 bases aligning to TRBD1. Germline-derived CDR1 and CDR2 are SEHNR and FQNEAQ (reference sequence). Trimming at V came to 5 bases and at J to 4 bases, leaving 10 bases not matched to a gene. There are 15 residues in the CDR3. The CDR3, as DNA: TGTGCCAGCAGCCCAGGCGGGACAGTATTCTATGGCTACACCTTC. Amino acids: CASSPGGTVFYGYTF.

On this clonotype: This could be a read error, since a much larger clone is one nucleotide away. This CDR3 is CASGQDWAYEQYF. CDR3 sequence (DNA): TGCGCCAGCGGCCAAGACTGGGCCTACGAGCAGTACTTC. The rearrangement joins TRBV4-3 to TRBJ2-7; D not resolved. CDR1 and CDR2 (germline): LGHNA, YSLEER. This CDR3 contains 13 residues.

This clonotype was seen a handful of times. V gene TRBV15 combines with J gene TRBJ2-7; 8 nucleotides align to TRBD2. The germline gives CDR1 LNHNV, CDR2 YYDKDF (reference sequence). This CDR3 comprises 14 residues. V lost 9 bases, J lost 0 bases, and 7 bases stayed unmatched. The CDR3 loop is CATSTSGFSYEQYF. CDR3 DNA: TGTGCCACTTCCACTAGCGGTTTCTCCTACGAGCAGTACTTC.

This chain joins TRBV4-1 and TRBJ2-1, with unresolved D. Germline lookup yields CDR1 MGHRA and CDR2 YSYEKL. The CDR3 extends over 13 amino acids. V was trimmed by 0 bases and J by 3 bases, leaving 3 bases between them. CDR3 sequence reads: CASSQDIYNEQFF. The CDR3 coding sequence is TGCGCCAGCAGCCAAGATATCTACAATGAGCAGTTCTTC.

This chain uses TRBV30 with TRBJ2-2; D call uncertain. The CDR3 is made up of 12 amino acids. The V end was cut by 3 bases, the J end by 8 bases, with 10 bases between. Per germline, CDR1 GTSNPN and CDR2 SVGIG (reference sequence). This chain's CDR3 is CAWSPVGGELFF. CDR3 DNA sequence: TGTGCCTGGAGCCCAGTGGGTGGGGAGCTGTTTTTT. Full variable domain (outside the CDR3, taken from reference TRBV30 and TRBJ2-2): SQTIHQWPATLVQPVGSPLSLECTVEGTSNPNLYWYRQAAGRGLQLLFYSVGIGQISSEVPQNLSASRPQDRQFILSSKKLLLSDSGFYLCAWSPVGGELFFGEGSRLTVL.

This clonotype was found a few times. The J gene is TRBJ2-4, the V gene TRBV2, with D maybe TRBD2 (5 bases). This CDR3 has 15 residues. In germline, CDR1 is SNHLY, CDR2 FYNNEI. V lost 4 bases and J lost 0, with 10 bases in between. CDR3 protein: CASSAGFIAKNIQYF. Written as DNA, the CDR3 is TGTGCCAGCAGTGCGGGGTTTATAGCCAAAAACATTCAGTACTTC.

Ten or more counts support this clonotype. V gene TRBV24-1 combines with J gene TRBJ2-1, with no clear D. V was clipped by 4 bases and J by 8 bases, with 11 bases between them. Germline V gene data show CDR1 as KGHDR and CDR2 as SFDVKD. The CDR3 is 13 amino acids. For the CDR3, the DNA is TGTGCCACCAGTGACAATGTAAGGGATGAGCAGTTCTTC. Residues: CATSDNVRDEQFF.

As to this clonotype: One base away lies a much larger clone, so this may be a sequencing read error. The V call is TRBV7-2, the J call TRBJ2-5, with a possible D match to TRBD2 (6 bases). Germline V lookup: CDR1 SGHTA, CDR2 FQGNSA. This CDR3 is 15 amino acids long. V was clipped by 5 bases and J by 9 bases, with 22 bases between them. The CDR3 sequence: CASSRKPSVGEAQYF. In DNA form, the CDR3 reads TGTGCCAGCAGCCGTAAACCCTCAGTAGGGGAGGCCCAGTACTTC.

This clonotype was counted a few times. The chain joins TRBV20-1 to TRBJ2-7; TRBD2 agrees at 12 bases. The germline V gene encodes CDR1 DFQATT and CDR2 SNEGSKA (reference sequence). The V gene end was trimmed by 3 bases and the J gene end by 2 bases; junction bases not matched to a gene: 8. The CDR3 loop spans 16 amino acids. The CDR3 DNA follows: TGCAGTGCTAGTCCGGGGACTAGCGGGTTTCCCTACGAGCAGTACTTC. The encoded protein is CSASPGTSGFPYEQYF.

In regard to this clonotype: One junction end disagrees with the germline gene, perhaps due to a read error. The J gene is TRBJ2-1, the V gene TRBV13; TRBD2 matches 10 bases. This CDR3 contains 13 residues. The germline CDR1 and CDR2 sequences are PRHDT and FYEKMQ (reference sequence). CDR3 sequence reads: CASSLVAGGELFF. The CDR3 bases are TGTGCCAGCAGCTTAGTAGCGGGAGGTGAGCTGTTCTTC.

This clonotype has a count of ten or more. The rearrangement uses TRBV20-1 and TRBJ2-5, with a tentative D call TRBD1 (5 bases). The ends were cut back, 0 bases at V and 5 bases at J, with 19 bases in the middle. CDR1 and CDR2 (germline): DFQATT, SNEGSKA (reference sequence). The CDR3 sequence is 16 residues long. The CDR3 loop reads CSARDPRQAGMETQYF. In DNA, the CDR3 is TGCAGTGCTAGAGATCCTCGGCAAGCAGGGATGGAGACCCAGTACTTC.

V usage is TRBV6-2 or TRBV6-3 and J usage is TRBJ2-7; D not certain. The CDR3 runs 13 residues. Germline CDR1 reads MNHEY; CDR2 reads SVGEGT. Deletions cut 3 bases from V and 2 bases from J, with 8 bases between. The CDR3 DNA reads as TGTGCCAGCAGTTATGGTAAGACCTACGAGCAGTACTTC. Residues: CASSYGKTYEQYF.

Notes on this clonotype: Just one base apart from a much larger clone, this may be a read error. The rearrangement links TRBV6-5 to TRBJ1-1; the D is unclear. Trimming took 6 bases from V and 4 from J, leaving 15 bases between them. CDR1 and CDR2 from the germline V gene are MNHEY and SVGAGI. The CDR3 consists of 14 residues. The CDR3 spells CASSHLLERTEAFF. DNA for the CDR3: TGTGCCAGCAGCCATCTCCTCGAGCGCACTGAAGCTTTCTTT.

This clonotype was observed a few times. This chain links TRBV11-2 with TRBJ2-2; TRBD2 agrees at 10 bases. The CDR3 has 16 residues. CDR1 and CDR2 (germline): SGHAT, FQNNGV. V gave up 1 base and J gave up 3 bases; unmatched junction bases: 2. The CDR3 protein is CASSLALAGDTGELFF. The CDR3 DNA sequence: TGTGCCAGCAGCTTAGCTCTAGCGGGAGACACCGGGGAGCTGTTTTTT.

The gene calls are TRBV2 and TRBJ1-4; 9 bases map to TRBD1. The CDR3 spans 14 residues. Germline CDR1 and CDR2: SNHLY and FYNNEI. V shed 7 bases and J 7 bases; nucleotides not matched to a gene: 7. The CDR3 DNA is TGTGCCAGCATCTCGGGACAGGGAGGTGAAAAACTGTTTTTT. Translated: CASISGQGGEKLFF.

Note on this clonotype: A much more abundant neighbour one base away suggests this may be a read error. The CDR3 loop reads CASSPGTTYTDTQYF. The CDR3, as DNA: TGCGCCAGCAGCCCCGGGACAACCTACACAGATACGCAGTATTTT. This chain joins TRBV4-3 and TRBJ2-3, with D tentatively TRBD1 (6 bases). The CDR3 contains 15 residues. V was clipped by 4 bases and J by 2 bases, with 13 bases between them. The V gene's germline CDR1 is LGHNA and CDR2 YSLEER.